This TCR beta chain was sequenced for a study of blood T cell repertoires in COVID-19 (dated by TCRdb to 2018 to 2020). Study-wide context: The collaborator samples originated in the United States, Italy and Spain and spanned the acute and convalescent phases of COVID-19. The repertoires were made available in a free public database intended to serve as a resource for research on the immune response to SARS-CoV-2. The samples were drawn from the first 160 participants of the ongoing ImmuneRACE study and from 950 to 1,500 subjects provided by 6 global collaborators. The dataset comprised deeply sampled blood TCRbeta repertoires from subjects exposed to, actively infected with, or recovered from COVID-19. The prospective study material was composed of cDNA or gDNA derived from T cells, B-cell-depleted T cells, or PBMCs. Sample metadata almost always included a de-identified subject ID, COVID-19 status, age in years and sex. HLA class I and class II types, where available, came from metadata supplied by the sample provider rather than from assay-based typing. Overall results and qualifications from the work: Clinical and demographic metadata were provided uncurated, with the amount varying by source and participant.

At one collaborating source in Seattle, patients were enrolled during active infection and were followed longitudinally through the course of disease. Each collaborating institution followed its own protocols to collect whole blood in K2EDTA tubes. For TCRbeta analysis, collaborators shipped samples in one of three forms: frozen whole blood, isolated PBMCs, or DNA extracted from either of those sample types. TCRbeta CDR3 regions were amplified from genomic DNA using the immunoSEQ Assay, a bias-controlled multiplex PCR. As for the original processing: The number of nucleated cells in each sample was estimated by amplification of reference gene primers within the assay. Sequence reads were collapsed and filtered to measure the absolute abundance of every unique TCRbeta CDR3 rearrangement. For each sample, productive Simpson clonality was calculated by taking the square root of Simpson's diversity index across productive rearrangements. This immuneACCESS table, as held by TCRdb, lists in-frame sequences with V and J called but not all clones. Of the missing ones, under half trace to an unresolved V gene in checked studies; the others have no known cause. V, J and clone size are those of that table, while D and trimming were read from the DNA. The sample table contains 150,000 to 200,000 clones; only one count was recorded for 80% to 90% of them. The ten largest clones represent 10% to 11% of the sample.

Worth noting for this clone: Its antigen target is currently unknown. Base qualities are missing; no much larger clone stands one base away.

Input material: peripheral blood. The TCR was taken from a woman aged 55-69 years with COVID-19, enrolled during active disease.

The DNA sequence reads TGTGCCAGTAGTATTGGGGCAGGCTATGGCTACACCTTC. This yields the protein CASSIGAGYGYTF. The chain employs TRBV19 and TRBJ1-2, and possibly TRBD1, on 5 matching bases. V sheds 3 bases and J sheds 4 bases, leaving 9 bases between their ends. Including the terminal cysteine and phenylalanine, the CDR3 comprises 13 residues. The retained sequence is limited to the CDR3, 39 bases, with the frame set at the first base. The germline V gene (reference sequence) supplies CDR1 LNHDA and CDR2 SQIVND.